The rows below give T cell receptor beta chains drawn from one sample of a study of blood T cell repertoires in COVID-19. Libraries were prepared by immunoSEQ multiplex PCR; TCRdb keeps only in-frame clonotypes and omits some of them. The top ten hold roughly 2.2% of the sample, which has around 180,000 clones, approximately 90% seen once. The specimen was peripheral blood. The receptors were gathered from a man aged 70-80 years with active or convalescent COVID-19. CDR3s include the opening cysteine and the closing phenylalanine or tryptophan. The D gene is left open where the match is weak. Size is omitted from some rows. Given values are once, few, many or a class for expanded clones.

clone size	J gene	D gene	V gene	CDR3 protein	CDR3 DNA
NA	TRBJ2-1	TRBD2	TRBV6-5	CASSRRASGGGEQFF	TGTGCCAGCAGCCGGCGGGCTAGCGGGGGGGGTGAGCAGTTCTTC
NA	TRBJ2-2	TRBD2	TRBV7-2	CASSLVAGGNTGELFF	TGTGCCAGCAGCTTAGTAGCGGGAGGGAACACCGGGGAGCTGTTTTTT
NA	TRBJ2-1	NA	TRBV5-1	CASSPAGTFSYNEQFF	TGCGCCAGCAGCCCGGCGGGCACCTTCTCCTACAATGAGCAGTTCTTC
NA	TRBJ2-1	TRBD2	TRBV5-1	CASSMTSGGGNEQFF	TGCGCCAGCAGCATGACTAGCGGGGGTGGCAATGAGCAGTTCTTC
NA	TRBJ2-7	TRBD1	TRBV28	CASSWGTGLRRFDEQYF	TGTGCCAGCAGCTGGGGGACAGGGCTGAGGCGTTTCGACGAGCAGTACTTC
NA	TRBJ1-1	NA	TRBV15	CATSRDPQGNTEAFF	TGTGCCACCAGCAGAGATCCGCAGGGGAACACTGAAGCTTTCTTT
NA	TRBJ2-5	TRBD1	TRBV6-5	CASSYSFRRGQETQYF	TGTGCCAGCAGTTACTCCTTTCGCAGGGGGCAGGAGACCCAGTACTTC
NA	TRBJ1-2	NA	TRBV7-8	CASSLVPGNYGYTF	TGTGCCAGCAGCTTAGTTCCAGGAAACTATGGCTACACCTTC
NA	TRBJ2-2	TRBD2	TRBV15	CATSRDQPGLAYTGELFF	TGTGCCACCAGCAGAGACCAGCCGGGACTAGCGTACACCGGGGAGCTGTTTTTT
NA	TRBJ2-1	TRBD2	TRBV27	CASSLNVPGTSLDEQFF	TGTGCCAGCAGTTTAAATGTACCCGGGACTAGTCTGGATGAGCAGTTCTTC
NA	TRBJ1-2	TRBD1	TRBV7-9	CASSSLRGQGVVYYGYTF	TGTGCCAGCAGCTCGCTCCGGGGACAGGGGGTCGTTTACTATGGCTACACCTTC
NA	TRBJ1-3	TRBD1	TRBV4-3	CASSQDGQGKGGNTIYF	TGCGCCAGCAGCCAAGACGGACAGGGTAAAGGTGGAAACACCATATATTTT
NA	TRBJ1-1	TRBD1	TRBV3-1/TRBV3-2	CASSRTGGTEAFF	TGTGCCAGCAGCCGGACAGGGGGGACTGAAGCTTTCTTT
once	TRBJ2-7	TRBD1	TRBV27	CASSLMRTGRRYEQYF	TGTGCCAGCAGTTTAATGCGGACAGGGCGAAGGTACGAGCAGTACTTC
NA	TRBJ2-7	TRBD1	TRBV5-5	CASSLAGPDRGYF	TGTGCCAGCAGCCTCGCGGGTCCGGACAGGGGATACTTC
once	TRBJ1-5	NA	TRBV19	CASIKNIGGLTGNQPQHF	TGTGCCAGTATCAAAAATATAGGAGGGCTTACGGGCAATCAGCCCCAGCATTTT
NA	TRBJ1-4	NA	TRBV5-5	CASSLSGQPATNEKLFF	TGTGCCAGCAGCTTGTCTGGACAGCCTGCAACTAATGAAAAACTGTTTTTT
NA	TRBJ2-2	TRBD2	TRBV10-3	CAISESGLAGGTGELFF	TGTGCCATCAGTGAGTCGGGACTAGCGGGAGGGACCGGGGAGCTGTTTTTT
NA	TRBJ2-2	NA	TRBV19	CASSIPANTGELFF	TGTGCCAGTAGTATACCTGCGAACACCGGGGAGCTGTTTTTT
NA	TRBJ2-1	TRBD2	TRBV2	CASRATSGEYEQFF	TGTGCCAGCAGGGCGACTAGCGGGGAGTATGAGCAGTTCTTC
NA	TRBJ2-7	NA	TRBV11-2	CASSPAGHLYEQYF	TGTGCCAGCAGCCCGGCCGGACACCTCTACGAGCAGTACTTC
NA	TRBJ2-3	TRBD1	TRBV29-1	CSVVPLGQGWDTDTQYF	TGCAGCGTTGTTCCCCTCGGACAGGGGTGGGACACAGATACGCAGTATTTT
NA	TRBJ1-5	NA	TRBV7-8	CASSLASGSGQPQHF	TGTGCCAGCAGCTTAGCATCAGGGTCCGGTCAGCCCCAGCATTTT
NA	TRBJ2-3	NA	TRBV6-2/TRBV6-3	CASSPSWRKKMQYF	TGTGCCAGCAGCCCCTCCTGGAGGAAGAAAATGCAGTATTTT
once	TRBJ2-5	TRBD1	TRBV5-1	CASSLVLTGGDSGGTQYF	TGCGCCAGCAGCTTGGTATTGACAGGGGGTGACTCGGGAGGGACCCAGTACTTC
NA	TRBJ1-6	TRBD1	TRBV6-1	CASSDTGVGSPLHF	TGTGCCAGCAGTGATACAGGGGTAGGGTCACCCCTCCACTTT
NA	TRBJ2-5	TRBD1	TRBV28	CASSPGTGVETQYF	TGTGCCAGCAGTCCCGGGACAGGGGTCGAGACCCAGTACTTC
NA	TRBJ1-1	TRBD1	TRBV5-8	CASSLVPRGLRVNTEAFF	TGTGCCAGCAGCTTGGTACCCAGGGGGCTTAGAGTGAACACTGAAGCTTTCTTT
NA	TRBJ1-4	TRBD1	TRBV5-6	CASSFAGGWTNEKLFF	TGTGCCAGCAGCTTTGCAGGGGGGTGGACTAATGAAAAACTGTTTTTT
NA	TRBJ2-7	NA	TRBV30	CAWSGGRYEQYF	TGTGCCTGGAGCGGGGGGCGGTACGAGCAGTACTTC
few	TRBJ2-3	NA	TRBV24-1	CATSDRTRSTDTQYF	TGTGCCACCAGTGACCGCACTAGGAGCACAGATACGCAGTATTTT